Following are 12 T cell receptor beta chains from one sample sequenced in a study of identifying expanded T cells in peripheral blood. Some clones are missing from TCRdb's copy, which holds only in-frame ones; the method was immunoSEQ multiplex PCR. The sample holds 50,000 to 70,000 clones, 70% to 90% seen once. The sequencing input was blood. The source is a person aged 18 to 70 in good health.

The V and J genes are TRBV6-1 and TRBJ1-5, with D perhaps matching TRBD1 (5 bases). The CDR3 totals 14 residues. Germline V gene sequence: CDR1 MNHNS, CDR2 SASEGT. Between the trimmed V and J ends, which lost 3 bases and 5 bases, there was a span of 11 bases. CDR3 sequence reads: CASSEGGGHQPQHF. The DNA of the CDR3 is TGTGCCAGCAGTGAGGGGGGGGGACATCAGCCCCAGCATTTT.

This clone has only a few counts. This chain connects TRBV4-1 to TRBJ2-1; TRBD1 matches at 9 bases. The germline CDR1 and CDR2 sequences are MGHRA and YSYEKL. The CDR3 loop spans 17 amino acids. V lost 4 bases, J lost 8 bases, and 15 bases stayed unmatched. CDR3 bases: TGCGCCAGCAGCCCCCCCGGCGGGACAGGGTCTTCCGATGAGCAGTTCTTC. Protein sequence: CASSPPGGTGSSDEQFF.

V and J are TRBV11-2 and TRBJ2-3; 7 bases match TRBD1. CDR3 length: 15 residues. Trimming removed 5 bases from V and 2 bases from J; junction bases left unmatched: 7. CDR1 is SGHAT and CDR2 is FQNNGV in the germline V gene. The CDR3 reads CASSRSGTDTDTQYF. The CDR3 bases are TGTGCCAGCAGCCGATCCGGGACAGACACAGATACGCAGTATTTT.

The chain carries TRBV6-1 and TRBJ1-5, with D perhaps matching TRBD1 (5 bases). The CDR3 runs to 13 residues. Trimming stripped 8 bases from V and 5 bases from J, with 13 bases between. The germline CDR1 and CDR2 sequences are MNHNS and SASEGT. CDR3 in amino acids: CASGLGQDQPQHF. The CDR3 nucleotides read TGTGCCAGCGGGTTGGGGCAAGATCAGCCCCAGCATTTT.

The chain uses TRBV6-5 and TRBJ1-3, with D possibly matching TRBD1 (5 bases). The germline V gene encodes CDR1 MNHEY and CDR2 SVGAGI. The CDR3 runs to 13 residues. The germline V and J ends were trimmed by 6 bases and 0 bases, with 6 bases remaining between them. CDR3 residues: CASRGDSGNTIYF. The CDR3 nucleotides read TGTGCCAGCAGGGGGGACTCTGGAAACACCATATATTTT.

The chain combines TRBV10-3 with TRBJ2-5; D is uncertain. Germline V lookup: CDR1 ENHRY, CDR2 SYGVKD. This CDR3 is built from 12 residues. Trimming stripped 4 bases from V and 10 bases from J, with 13 bases between. CDR3: CAISGSTSGQYF. The CDR3 nucleotides read TGTGCCATCAGTGGGAGCACCTCGGGCCAGTACTTC.

The V and J genes are TRBV11-3 and TRBJ1-6; D uncertain. V was pared by 2 bases and J by 9 bases, with 11 bases between. Germline-derived CDR1 and CDR2 are SGHNT and YENEEA. The CDR3 has 14 residues. The CDR3 coding sequence is TGTGCCAGCAGCTTAACGGGGTACGGTTCACCCCTCCACTTT. Protein: CASSLTGYGSPLHF.

V and J are TRBV5-1 and TRBJ2-7, with 7 bases that match TRBD2. V gave up 3 bases and J gave up 6 bases; unmatched junction bases: 6. The CDR3 sequence is 13 residues long. The germline V gene has CDR1 SGHRS and CDR2 YFSETQ. The DNA for the CDR3 is TGCGCCAGCAGCTACGGCGGGGGTGCCGAGCAGTACTTC. Translation gives CASSYGGGAEQYF.

The gene calls are TRBV14 and TRBJ2-3, with 9 bases that match TRBD2. The CDR3 consists of 16 residues. Germline-derived CDR1 and CDR2 are SGHDN and FVKESK. With 2 bases clipped from V and 4 bases from J, the junction kept 7 bases outside the gene matches. The CDR3 is CASSQSLAGLADTQYF. CDR3 nucleotide sequence: TGTGCCAGCAGCCAATCTCTAGCGGGGTTGGCAGATACGCAGTATTTT.

This chain links TRBV30 with TRBJ2-3, with D possibly TRBD2 on 7 matching bases. This CDR3 has 12 residues. V lost 2 bases and J lost 10, with 13 bases in between. The germline gives CDR1 GTSNPN, CDR2 SVGIG (reference sequence). CDR3 DNA sequence: TGTGCCTGGAGTCCGGGGGGCCAGGCGCAGTATTTT. This sequence encodes CAWSPGGQAQYF.

The table lists this clone with a count of one. This chain links TRBV27 with TRBJ1-4, with D tentatively TRBD1 (6 bases). V was cut by 4 bases and J by 8 bases, with 11 bases left in between. CDR3 length: 13 residues. CDR1 and CDR2 from the germline V gene are MNHEY and SMNVEV (reference sequence). CDR3 sequence: CASSSGAREKLFF. As DNA, the CDR3 is TGTGCCAGCAGTTCGGGGGCGCGGGAAAAACTGTTTTTT.

V and J are TRBV7-2 and TRBJ2-5; a weak D match, TRBD2 (6 bases). V lost 5 bases and J 5 bases, leaving 21 bases between the germline ends. Per germline, CDR1 SGHTA and CDR2 FQGNSA. The CDR3 totals 16 residues. The CDR3 is CASSPLPASGRETQYF. CDR3 sequence (DNA): TGTGCCAGCAGCCCGCTCCCCGCCTCAGGGAGGGAGACCCAGTACTTC.